This T cell receptor (beta chain) appears in the sequencing data of a study of T cells in Graves' hyperthyroidism and ophthalmopathy. RNA transcripts yielded amplified TCR beta CDR3 regions. The HTBI primer set was used in a first-round RT-PCR of the TCR CDR3. Each CDR3 protein is one row after TCRdb ran MiXCR on the multiplex PCR reads. The table lists some 500,000 distinct CDR3 sequences, 16% of them singletons. This clonotype was detected only a few times. Germline V gene lookup returns CDR1 SQVTM and CDR2 ANQGSEA. The CDR3 totals 13 residues. Trimming at V came to 6 bases and at J to 3 bases, leaving 4 bases not matched to a gene.

What was sequenced was blood. This clonotype originated in a young woman with Graves' ophthalmopathy. The genes are TRBV29-1 and TRBJ2-7, with 11 bases lining up with TRBD1. DNA of the CDR3: TGCAGCGTCACCGGGACAGGGGGCTACGAGCAGTACTTC. It encodes CSVTGTGGYEQYF.